A selection of T cell receptor beta chains follows, all from one sample in a study of cytomegalovirus exposure and HLA in healthy donors. Profiling relied on immunoSEQ multiplex PCR, and the TCRdb table lists in-frame clones only, not all of them. The table has roughly 140,000 clones, less than 85% seen once; the top ten hold about 6.5%. The sample was PBMCs. Receptors were obtained from a man aged 35-49 years in good health and CMV-seropositive. CDR3s leave out the opening cysteine and the closing phenylalanine or tryptophan. D genes are given only for firm matches.

v_gene: TRBV19
d_gene: .
len: 11
j_gene: TRBJ2-5
CDR3aa: ASMAIGAETQY

v_gene: TRBV6-5
d_gene: TRBD1
len: 14
j_gene: TRBJ1-5
CDR3aa: ASSYPGTGYRQPQH

v_gene: TRBV27
d_gene: .
len: 11
j_gene: TRBJ2-1
CDR3aa: ASSRRGYNEQF

v_gene: TRBV27
d_gene: TRBD1
len: 11
j_gene: TRBJ1-2
CDR3aa: ASSSQGDYGYT

v_gene: TRBV9
d_gene: .
len: 13
j_gene: TRBJ2-1
CDR3aa: ASSESRGGGNEQF

v_gene: TRBV27
d_gene: .
len: 12
j_gene: TRBJ1-4
CDR3aa: ASSSPGTNEKLF

v_gene: TRBV9
d_gene: .
len: 13
j_gene: TRBJ1-2
CDR3aa: ASSSTSGARYGYT

v_gene: TRBV2
d_gene: TRBD1
len: 14
j_gene: TRBJ2-3
CDR3aa: ASSVLQGASTDTQY

v_gene: TRBV6-5
d_gene: TRBD1
len: 13
j_gene: .
CDR3aa: ASSPRTGVLNEQY

v_gene: TRBV27
d_gene: .
len: 12
j_gene: TRBJ1-3
CDR3aa: ASSPIGSGNTIY

v_gene: TRBV18
d_gene: TRBD1
len: 15
j_gene: TRBJ2-3
CDR3aa: ASSPLPRTGGSDTQY

v_gene: TRBV19
d_gene: .
len: 12
j_gene: TRBJ2-7
CDR3aa: ASSIDAESYEQY

v_gene: TRBV5-1
d_gene: .
len: 13
j_gene: TRBJ1-1
CDR3aa: ASSLGWGTFTEAF

v_gene: TRBV19
d_gene: .
len: 12
j_gene: TRBJ1-3
CDR3aa: ATQGLPSGNTIY

v_gene: TRBV9
d_gene: TRBD2
len: 12
j_gene: TRBJ2-1
CDR3aa: ASSYGGVSDEQF

v_gene: TRBV4-3
d_gene: .
len: 15
j_gene: TRBJ1-3
CDR3aa: ASSQVWGGSSGNTIY

v_gene: TRBV4-3
d_gene: .
len: 14
j_gene: TRBJ1-3
CDR3aa: ASSQDWADSGNTIY

v_gene: TRBV5-6
d_gene: .
len: 15
j_gene: TRBJ2-6
CDR3aa: ASSKDSTISGANVLT

v_gene: TRBV6-5
d_gene: .
len: 11
j_gene: TRBJ1-5
CDR3aa: ASSSRLREPQH

v_gene: TRBV7-8
d_gene: .
len: 11
j_gene: TRBJ1-1
CDR3aa: ASSLEGFAEAF

v_gene: TRBV7-2
d_gene: TRBD2
len: 13
j_gene: TRBJ2-5
CDR3aa: ASSRKRGAWETQY

v_gene: TRBV7-8
d_gene: TRBD2
len: 14
j_gene: TRBJ2-1
CDR3aa: ASSRTGLAGYNEQF